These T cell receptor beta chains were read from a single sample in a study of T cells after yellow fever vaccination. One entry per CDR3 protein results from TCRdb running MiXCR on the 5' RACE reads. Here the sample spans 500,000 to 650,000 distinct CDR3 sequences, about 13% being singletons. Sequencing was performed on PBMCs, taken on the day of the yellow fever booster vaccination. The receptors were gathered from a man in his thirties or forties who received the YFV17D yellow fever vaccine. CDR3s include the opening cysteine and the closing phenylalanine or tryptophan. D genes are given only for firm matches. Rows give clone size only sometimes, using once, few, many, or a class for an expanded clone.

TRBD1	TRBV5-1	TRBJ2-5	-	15	TGCGCCAGCAGCTTGGATCAGGGGGCAGGAGAGACCCAGTACTTC	CASSLDQGAGETQYF
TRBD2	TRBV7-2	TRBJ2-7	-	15	TGTGCCAGCAGCTTAGCATGGGCTAGCGGAGAGGAGCAGTACTTC	CASSLAWASGEEQYF
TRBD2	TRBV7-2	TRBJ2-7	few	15	TGTGCCAGCAGCGTCGGACTAGCGGGAGAATACGAGCAGTACTTC	CASSVGLAGEYEQYF
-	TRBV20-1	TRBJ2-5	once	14	TGCAGTGCCATGCGTCCGGGTGCTGGAGAGACCCAGTACTTC	CSAMRPGAGETQYF
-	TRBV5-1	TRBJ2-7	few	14	TGCGCCAGCAGCGGAGGGGACAGTACCTACGAGCAGTACTTC	CASSGGDSTYEQYF
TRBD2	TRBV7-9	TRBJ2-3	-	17	TGTGCCAGCAGCTCGACCGGACTAGCGGGAGGAACAGATACGCAGTATTTT	CASSSTGLAGGTDTQYF
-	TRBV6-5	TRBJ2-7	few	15	TGTGCCAGCAGTTACTCGAGGGACTCAAAGCACGAGCAGTACTTC	CASSYSRDSKHEQYF
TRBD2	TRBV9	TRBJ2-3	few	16	TGTGCCAGCAGCCCCTTGTACGGCGGGAGCTCAGATACGCAGTATTTT	CASSPLYGGSSDTQYF
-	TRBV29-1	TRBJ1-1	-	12	TGCAGCGTTGAAGGGGGGAACACTGAAGCTTTCTTT	CSVEGGNTEAFF
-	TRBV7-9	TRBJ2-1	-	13	TGTGCCAGCAGCCAGGGCGCGACCAATGAGCAGTTCTTC	CASSQGATNEQFF
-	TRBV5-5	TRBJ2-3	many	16	TGTGCCAGCAGCTTGAATATCGGGAGAAGGGCAGATACGCAGTATTTT	CASSLNIGRRADTQYF
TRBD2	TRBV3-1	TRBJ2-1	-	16	TGTGCCAGCAGCCAAGATCTACTAGCGACCTACAATGAGCAGTTCTTC	CASSQDLLATYNEQFF
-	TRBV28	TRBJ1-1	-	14	TGTGCCAGCAGTTCCGGGTCGCGGGACACTGAAGCTTTCTTT	CASSSGSRDTEAFF
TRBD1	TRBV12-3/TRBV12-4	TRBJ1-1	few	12	TGTGCCAGCAGGCCCGGACAGGCTGAAGCTTTCTTT	CASRPGQAEAFF
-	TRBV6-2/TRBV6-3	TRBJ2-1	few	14	TGTGCCAGCAGTGACTCCAACTCCTACAATGAGCAGTTCTTC	CASSDSNSYNEQFF
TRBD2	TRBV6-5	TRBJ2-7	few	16	TGTGCCAGCAGTTACTCTTATGGGACTAGTTTTGGCGAGCAGTACTTC	CASSYSYGTSFGEQYF
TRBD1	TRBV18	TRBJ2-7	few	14	TGTGCCAGCTCACCTAGAACAGGGGAACCCGAGCAGTACTTC	CASSPRTGEPEQYF
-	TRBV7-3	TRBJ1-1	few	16	TGTGCCAGCAGCTTAGTCAGCACGGGGGTGAACACTGAAGCTTTCTTT	CASSLVSTGVNTEAFF
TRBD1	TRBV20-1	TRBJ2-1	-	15	TGCAGTGCAACCCAGGGGGCGCCGGTTGCAGTTGAGCAGTTCTTC	CSATQGAPVAVEQFF
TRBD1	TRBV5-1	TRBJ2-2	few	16	TGCGCCAGCAGCTTAGAACAGGGGATGAACACCGGGGAGCTGTTTTTT	CASSLEQGMNTGELFF
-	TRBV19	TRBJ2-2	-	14	TGTGCCAGTAGTTTTCTTGCGGACACCGGGGAGCTGTTTTTT	CASSFLADTGELFF
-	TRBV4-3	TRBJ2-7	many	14	TGCGCCAGCAGCCAAGATCAGGGGCCCTACGAGCAGTACTTC	CASSQDQGPYEQYF
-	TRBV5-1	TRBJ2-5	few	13	TGCGCCAGCAGGAGGGGTGTACAAGAGACCCAGTACTTC	CASRRGVQETQYF
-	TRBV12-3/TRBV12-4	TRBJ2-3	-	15	TGTGCCAGCAGCTCCGGTGGTAATGTTCCAGATACGCAGTATTTT	CASSSGGNVPDTQYF
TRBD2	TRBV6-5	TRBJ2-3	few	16	TGTGCCAGCAGTTCCTTAGCGGGTAGGGATCCAGATACGCAGTATTTT	CASSSLAGRDPDTQYF
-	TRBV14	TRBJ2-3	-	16	TGTGCCAGCAGCCCCCTGGGGACCATACGAACAGATACGCAGTATTTT	CASSPLGTIRTDTQYF
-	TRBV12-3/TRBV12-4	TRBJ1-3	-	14	TGTGCCAGCCTAATATACAACTCTGGAAACACCATATATTTT	CASLIYNSGNTIYF
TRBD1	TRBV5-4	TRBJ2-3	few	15	TGTGCCAGCAGCTTGGTGGGACAGGGTTTAGATACGCAGTATTTT	CASSLVGQGLDTQYF
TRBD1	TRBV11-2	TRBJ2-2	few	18	TGTGCCAGCAGCTCACAGGGGCTTTGGGGGCTATTCACCGGGGAGCTGTTTTTT	CASSSQGLWGLFTGELFF
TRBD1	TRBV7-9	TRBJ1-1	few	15	TGTGCCAGCAGCTTAGCTGGGACAGGGGACCCCGAAGCTTTCTTT	CASSLAGTGDPEAFF
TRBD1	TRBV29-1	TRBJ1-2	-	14	TGCAGCGTGGAACAGGGGGCGGTCGACTATGGCTACACCTTC	CSVEQGAVDYGYTF
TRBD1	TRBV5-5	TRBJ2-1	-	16	TGTGCCAGCAGCTACCGACAGGGGGCCAGGGAGAATGAGCAGTTCTTC	CASSYRQGARENEQFF
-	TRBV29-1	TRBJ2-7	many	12	TGCAGCGTTGTCGGGGGGCCCTACGAGCAGTACTTC	CSVVGGPYEQYF
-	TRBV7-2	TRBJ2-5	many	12	TGTGCCAGCAGGGGCCGACGAGAGACCCAGTACTTC	CASRGRRETQYF
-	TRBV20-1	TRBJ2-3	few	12	TGCAGTGCGGACAGTGGCACAGATACGCAGTATTTT	CSADSGTDTQYF
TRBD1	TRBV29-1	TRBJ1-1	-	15	TGCAGCGTTGTTGGGATTTTACAGGGGGTATCTGAAGCTTTCTTT	CSVVGILQGVSEAFF
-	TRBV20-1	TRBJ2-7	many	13	TGCAGTGCTAGTACCGGGGGCGAGGTGAGGCAGTACTTC	CSASTGGEVRQYF
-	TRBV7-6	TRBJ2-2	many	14	TGTGCCAGCAGCCCAACCGGCGGGGTTGGGGAGCTGTTTTTT	CASSPTGGVGELFF
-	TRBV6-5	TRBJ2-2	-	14	TGTGCCAGCAGTACTCTTATGGACACCGGGGAGCTGTTTTTT	CASSTLMDTGELFF
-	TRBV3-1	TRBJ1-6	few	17	TGTGCCAGCAGCCCGACTGGCGGGGCAGGGGATAATTCACCCCTCCACTTT	CASSPTGGAGDNSPLHF
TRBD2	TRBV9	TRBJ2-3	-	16	TGTGCCAGCAGCGCTGCTAGCGGGAGGGCAACAGATACGCAGTATTTT	CASSAASGRATDTQYF
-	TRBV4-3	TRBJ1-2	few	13	TGCGCCAGCAGCCAAGAGTGGGGCGAAGGCTACACCTTC	CASSQEWGEGYTF
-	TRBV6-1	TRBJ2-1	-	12	TGTGCCAGCAGTGAAGGGTTCACAGAGCAGTTCTTC	CASSEGFTEQFF
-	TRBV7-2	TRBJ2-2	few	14	TGTGCCAGCAGCTTAGTACCGGAAACCGGGGAGCTGTTTTTT	CASSLVPETGELFF
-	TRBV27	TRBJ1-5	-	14	TGTGCCAGCAGTTTACAGCCAGTGAATCAGCCCCAGCATTTT	CASSLQPVNQPQHF
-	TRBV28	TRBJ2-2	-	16	TGTGCCAGCAGTTCTACCCCCGCCCAAGCAGGCGGGGAGCTGTTTTTT	CASSSTPAQAGGELFF
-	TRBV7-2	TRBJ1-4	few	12	TGTGCCAGCAGCTTATCGACCGAAAAACTGTTTTTT	CASSLSTEKLFF
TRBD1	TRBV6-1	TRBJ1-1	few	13	TGTGCCAGCAACACAGGGGTAGGGACTGAAGCTTTCTTT	CASNTGVGTEAFF
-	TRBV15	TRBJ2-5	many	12	TGTGCCACCAGCAGAGAACGGGAGACCCAGTACTTC	CATSRERETQYF
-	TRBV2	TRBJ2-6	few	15	TGTGCCAGCAATGGCGATCCCTCTGGGGCCAACGTCCTGACTTTC	CASNGDPSGANVLTF
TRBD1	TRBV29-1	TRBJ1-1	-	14	TGCAGCGCCAATGGACAGGGGATCTATACTGAAGCTTTCTTT	CSANGQGIYTEAFF